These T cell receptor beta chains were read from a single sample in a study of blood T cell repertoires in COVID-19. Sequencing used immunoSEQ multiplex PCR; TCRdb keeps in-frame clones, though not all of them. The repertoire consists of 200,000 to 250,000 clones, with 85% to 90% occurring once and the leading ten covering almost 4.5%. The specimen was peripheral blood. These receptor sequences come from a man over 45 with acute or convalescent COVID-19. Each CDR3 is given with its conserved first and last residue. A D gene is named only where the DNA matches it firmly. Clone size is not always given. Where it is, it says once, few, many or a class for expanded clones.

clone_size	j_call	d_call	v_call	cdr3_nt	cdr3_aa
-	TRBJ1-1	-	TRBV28	TGTGCCAGCAGTGTCGCCCCGACGGGTACTGAAGCTTTCTTT	CASSVAPTGTEAFF
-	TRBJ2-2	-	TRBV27	TGTGCCAGCAGTTTTGGGAGACCGAACACCGGGGAGCTGTTTTTT	CASSFGRPNTGELFF
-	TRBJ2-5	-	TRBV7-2	TGTGCCAGCAGCTTAGGGTTAGGGAGAGAGACCCAGTACTTC	CASSLGLGRETQYF
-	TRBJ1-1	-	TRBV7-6	TGTGCCAGCAGCCCACTGGCGGGGATGAACACTGAAGCTTTCTTT	CASSPLAGMNTEAFF
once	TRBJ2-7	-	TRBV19	TGTGCCAGTAGTATGGCCCCCCGCCACGAGCAGTACTTC	CASSMAPRHEQYF
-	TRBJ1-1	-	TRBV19	TGTGCCAGCGAATCCACCCCAGTCTTTGAAGCTTTCTTT	CASESTPVFEAFF
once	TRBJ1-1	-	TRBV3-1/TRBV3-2	TGTGCCAGCAGCCAGAGGCGCCAGGGGAAAACTGAAGCTTTCTTT	CASSQRRQGKTEAFF
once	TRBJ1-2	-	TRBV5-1	TGCGCCAGCAGCACAGACTATGGCTACACCTTC	CASSTDYGYTF
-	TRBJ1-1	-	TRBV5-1	TGCGCCAGCAGCTTGTCCCTTACAAAAAACACTGAAGCTTTCTTT	CASSLSLTKNTEAFF
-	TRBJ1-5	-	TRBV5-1	TGCGCCAGCAGCTTGGACAGTAGTAATCAGCCCCAGCATTTT	CASSLDSSNQPQHF
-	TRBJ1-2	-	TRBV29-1	TGCAGCGTTGAGGACAGCAATTATGGCTACACCTTC	CSVEDSNYGYTF
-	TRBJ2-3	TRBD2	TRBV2	TGTGCCAGTCAGCGGGACTCCGGGTCGAGAGATACGCAGTATTTT	CASQRDSGSRDTQYF
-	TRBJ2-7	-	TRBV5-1	TGCGCCAGCAGCTTGGGCCCAGGGACCTACGAGCAGTACTTC	CASSLGPGTYEQYF
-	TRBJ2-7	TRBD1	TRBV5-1	TGCGCCAGCAGCTCCGCAACAGGGGGCGTCCACGAGCAGTACTTC	CASSSATGGVHEQYF
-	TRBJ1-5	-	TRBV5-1	TGCGCCAGCAGCTCCGGACAGTTCAATCAGCCCCAGCATTTT	CASSSGQFNQPQHF
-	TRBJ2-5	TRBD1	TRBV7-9	TGTGCCAGCAGACTGTTCGGGGACAGGGGGGAGACCCAGTACTTC	CASRLFGDRGETQYF
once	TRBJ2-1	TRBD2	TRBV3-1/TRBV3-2	TGTGCCAGCAGCCAAAATAGCGGGGGGGTGTACAATGAGCAGTTCTTC	CASSQNSGGVYNEQFF
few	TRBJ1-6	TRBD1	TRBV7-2	TGTGCCAGCAGCCCACAGGGGGCAGGGTCACCCCTCCACTTT	CASSPQGAGSPLHF
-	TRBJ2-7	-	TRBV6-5	TGTGCCAGCAGTTACTCGAGCCAGGGAATCTACGAGCAGTACTTC	CASSYSSQGIYEQYF
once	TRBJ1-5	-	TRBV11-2	TGTGCCAGCAGCTCCCACCTATATGAGCCCCAGCATTTT	CASSSHLYEPQHF
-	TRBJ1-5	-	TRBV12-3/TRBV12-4	TGTGCCAGCAGTTTCGACAGAAATCAGCCCCAGCATTTT	CASSFDRNQPQHF
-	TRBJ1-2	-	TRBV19	TGTGCCAGTAGAAGTAGCAGATTCTATGGCTACACCTTC	CASRSSRFYGYTF
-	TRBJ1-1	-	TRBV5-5	TGTGCCAGCAGCTTGGAAGCATTGAACACTGAAGCTTTCTTT	CASSLEALNTEAFF
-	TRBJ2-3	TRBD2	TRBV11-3	TGTGCCAGCAGCCCAGCGGGGGGGTCAGATACGCAGTATTTT	CASSPAGGSDTQYF
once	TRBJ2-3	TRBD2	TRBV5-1	TGCGCCAGCAGCCCGAGACTCGCGGGGGGGGGAAATACGCAGTATTTT	CASSPRLAGGGNTQYF
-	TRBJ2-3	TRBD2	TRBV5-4	TGTGCCAGCAGCTTGTGGCTAGCGGGGCCTAGCACAGATACGCAGTATTTT	CASSLWLAGPSTDTQYF
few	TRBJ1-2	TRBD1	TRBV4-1	TGCGCCAGCAGCCCCAGGACAGGGACTAACTATGGCTACACCTTC	CASSPRTGTNYGYTF
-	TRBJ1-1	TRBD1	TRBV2	TGTGCCAGCAGCGTCACCCGGGACAGGGGCACTGAAGCTTTCTTT	CASSVTRDRGTEAFF
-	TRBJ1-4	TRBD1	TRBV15	TGTGCCACCAGCAGAGGCCCTCTCCAGGGGGGTGAAAAACTGTTTTTT	CATSRGPLQGGEKLFF
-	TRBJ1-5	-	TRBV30	TGTGCCTGGAATAACGGGAATCAGCCCCAGCATTTT	CAWNNGNQPQHF